The entry below gives a single T cell receptor (beta chain) sequence along with its context. The CDR3 does not close with the conserved phenylalanine or tryptophan, likely indicating a read error. The library came from three nested PCR rounds adapted from ARM-PCR protocols. Using its own MiXCR run on the multiplex PCR reads, TCRdb lists one record per CDR3 protein. Found here are some 99,000 distinct CDR3 sequences, about 61% of them singletons; the top ten hold around a fifth. The CDR3 is made up of 13 amino acids. Trimming removed 1 base from V and 6 bases from J, with 7 bases in between. These data belong to a study of tumor and adjacent non-tumor tissue in lung cancer. The template was RNA from unsorted bulk tissue. Distant lung tissue was collected more than 3 cm away from the tumor edge.

The sample comprised distant non-tumor lung tissue. This clonotype was obtained from a man in his fifties or sixties with non-small cell lung cancer. The chain combines TRBV12-3 or TRBV12-4 with TRBJ1-5; D not certain. The CDR3 region has the DNA TGTGCCAGCAGTTTAGTGGTGAGTCAGCCCCAGCATATT. Amino acid sequence: CASSLVVSQPQHI.